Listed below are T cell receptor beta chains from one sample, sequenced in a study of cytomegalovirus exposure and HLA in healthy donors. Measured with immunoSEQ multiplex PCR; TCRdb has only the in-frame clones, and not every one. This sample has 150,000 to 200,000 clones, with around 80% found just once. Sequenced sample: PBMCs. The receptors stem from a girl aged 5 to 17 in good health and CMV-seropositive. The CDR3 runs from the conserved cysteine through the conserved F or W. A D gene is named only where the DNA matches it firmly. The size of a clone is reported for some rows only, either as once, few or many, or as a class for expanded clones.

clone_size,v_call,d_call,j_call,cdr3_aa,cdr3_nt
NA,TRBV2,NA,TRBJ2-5,CASSDLGVGETQYF,TGTGCCAGCAGTGATCTCGGGGTGGGGGAGACCCAGTACTTC
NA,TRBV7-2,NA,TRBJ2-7,CASSLGGKRNDEQYF,TGTGCCAGCAGCTTAGGGGGCAAGCGCAACGACGAGCAGTACTTC
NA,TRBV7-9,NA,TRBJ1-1,CASSLTAPEAFF,TGTGCCAGCAGCTTAACAGCCCCTGAAGCTTTCTTT
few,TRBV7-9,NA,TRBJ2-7,CASSLYGTPYEQYF,TGTGCCAGCAGCTTATATGGGACTCCCTACGAGCAGTACTTC
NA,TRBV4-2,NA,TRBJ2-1,CASSQDPSGSSYNEQFF,TGTGCCAGCAGCCAAGATCCATCCGGGAGCTCCTACAATGAGCAGTTCTTC
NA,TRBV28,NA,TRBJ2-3,CASSPWVAEFTDTQYF,TGTGCCAGCAGCCCTTGGGTAGCGGAATTCACAGATACGCAGTATTTT
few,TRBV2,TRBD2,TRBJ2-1,CASSEVGDYGVHEQFF,TGTGCCAGCAGTGAAGTCGGGGACTATGGTGTTCATGAGCAGTTCTTC
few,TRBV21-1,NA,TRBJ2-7,CASSKKKRGQGFYEQYF,TGTGCCAGCAGCAAAAAGAAAAGGGGACAGGGGTTTTACGAGCAGTACTTC
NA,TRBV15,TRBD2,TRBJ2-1,CATSRGVTSVNEQFF,TGTGCCACCAGCAGGGGGGTGACTAGCGTGAATGAGCAGTTCTTC
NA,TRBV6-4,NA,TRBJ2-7,CASISTQGDEQYF,TGTGCCAGCATATCTACACAGGGTGACGAGCAGTACTTC
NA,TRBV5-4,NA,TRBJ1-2,CASSYGLDSPGSGYTF,TGTGCCAGCAGCTATGGACTGGACAGCCCAGGCAGTGGCTACACCTTC
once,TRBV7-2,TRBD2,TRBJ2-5,CASSSGLAGGEETQYF,TGTGCCAGCAGCTCGGGACTAGCGGGGGGGGAAGAGACCCAGTACTTC
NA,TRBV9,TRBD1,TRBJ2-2,CASSSGQGVDGELFF,TGTGCCAGCAGCTCCGGACAGGGGGTGGACGGGGAGCTGTTTTTT
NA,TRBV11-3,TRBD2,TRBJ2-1,CASSFTPGGEQFF,TGTGCCAGCAGCTTCACCCCCGGGGGGGAGCAGTTCTTC
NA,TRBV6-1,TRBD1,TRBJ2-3,CASGDRGLSTDTQYF,TGTGCCAGCGGGGACAGGGGGCTGAGCACAGATACGCAGTATTTT